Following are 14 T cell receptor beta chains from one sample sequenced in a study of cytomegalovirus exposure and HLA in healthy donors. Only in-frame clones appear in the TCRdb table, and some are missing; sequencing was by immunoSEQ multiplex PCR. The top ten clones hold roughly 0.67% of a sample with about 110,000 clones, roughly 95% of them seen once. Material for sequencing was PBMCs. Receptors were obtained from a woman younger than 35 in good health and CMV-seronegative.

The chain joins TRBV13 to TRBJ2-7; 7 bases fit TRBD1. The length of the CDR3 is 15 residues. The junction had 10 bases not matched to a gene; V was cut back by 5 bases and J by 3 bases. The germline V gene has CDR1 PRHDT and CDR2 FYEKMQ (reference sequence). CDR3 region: CASSRRQGRGYEQYF. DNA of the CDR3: TGTGCCAGCAGCCGTCGACAGGGCAGAGGCTACGAGCAGTACTTC.

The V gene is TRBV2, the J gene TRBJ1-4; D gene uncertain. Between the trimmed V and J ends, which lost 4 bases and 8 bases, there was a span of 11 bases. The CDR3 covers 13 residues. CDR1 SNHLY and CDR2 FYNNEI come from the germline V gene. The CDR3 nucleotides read TGTGCCAGCAGTGTCGGTTTCGAAGAAAAACTGTTTTTT. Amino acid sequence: CASSVGFEEKLFF.

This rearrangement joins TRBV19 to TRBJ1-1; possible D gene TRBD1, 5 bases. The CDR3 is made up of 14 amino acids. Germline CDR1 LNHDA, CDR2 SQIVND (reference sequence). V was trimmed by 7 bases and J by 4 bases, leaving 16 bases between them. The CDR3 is CASIIDGGSTEAFF. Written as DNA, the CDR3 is TGTGCCAGTATAATAGATGGGGGGAGCACTGAAGCTTTCTTT. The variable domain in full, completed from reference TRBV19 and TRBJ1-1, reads DGGITQSPKYLFRKEGQNVTLSCEQNLNHDAMYWYRQDPGQGLRLIYYSQIVNDFQKGDIAEGYSVSREKKESFPLTVTSAQKNPTAFYLCASIIDGGSTEAFFGQGTRLTVV.

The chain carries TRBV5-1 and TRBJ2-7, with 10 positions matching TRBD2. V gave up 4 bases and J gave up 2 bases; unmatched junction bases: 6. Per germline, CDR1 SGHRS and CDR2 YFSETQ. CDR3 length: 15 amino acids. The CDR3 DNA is TGCGCCAGCAGCCGGGGGACTAGCGAAACCTACGAGCAGTACTTC. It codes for CASSRGTSETYEQYF.

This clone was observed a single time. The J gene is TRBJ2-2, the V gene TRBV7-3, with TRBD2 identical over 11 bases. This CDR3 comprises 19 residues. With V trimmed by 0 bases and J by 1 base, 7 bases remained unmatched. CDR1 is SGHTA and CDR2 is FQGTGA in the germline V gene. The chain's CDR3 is CASSLTPVAGGMNTGELFF. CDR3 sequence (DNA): TGTGCCAGCAGCTTAACCCCGGTAGCGGGGGGGATGAACACCGGGGAGCTGTTTTTT.

The CDR3: CASSPPPGIARSYEQYF. The CDR3 region has the DNA TGTGCCAGCTCACCACCGCCGGGGATAGCTCGATCCTACGAGCAGTACTTC. V is TRBV18 and J is TRBJ2-7; the D gene is possibly TRBD2 (5 bases). Trimming removed 0 bases from V and 1 base from J, with 16 bases in between. Germline V gene sequence: CDR1 KGHSH, CDR2 LQKENI. The CDR3 loop spans 17 amino acids.

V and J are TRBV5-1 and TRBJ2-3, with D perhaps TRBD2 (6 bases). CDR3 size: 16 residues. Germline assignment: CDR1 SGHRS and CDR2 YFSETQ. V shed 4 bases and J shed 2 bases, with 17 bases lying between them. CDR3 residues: CASSTLIREDTDTQYF. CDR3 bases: TGCGCCAGCAGCACCCTTATCAGGGAGGACACAGATACGCAGTATTTT.

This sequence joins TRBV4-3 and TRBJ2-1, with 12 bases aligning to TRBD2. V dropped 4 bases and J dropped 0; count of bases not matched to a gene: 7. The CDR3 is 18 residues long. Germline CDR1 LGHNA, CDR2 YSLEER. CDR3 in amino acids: CASSPGLAGESSYNEQFF. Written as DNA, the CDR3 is TGCGCCAGCAGCCCGGGACTAGCGGGCGAAAGCTCCTACAATGAGCAGTTCTTC.

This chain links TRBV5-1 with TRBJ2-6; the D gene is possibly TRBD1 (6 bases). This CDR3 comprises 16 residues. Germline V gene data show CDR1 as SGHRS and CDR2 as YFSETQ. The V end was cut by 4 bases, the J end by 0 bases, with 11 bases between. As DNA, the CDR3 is TGCGCCAGCAGCATAAGGGACAACTCTGGGGCCAACGTCCTGACTTTC. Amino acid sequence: CASSIRDNSGANVLTF.

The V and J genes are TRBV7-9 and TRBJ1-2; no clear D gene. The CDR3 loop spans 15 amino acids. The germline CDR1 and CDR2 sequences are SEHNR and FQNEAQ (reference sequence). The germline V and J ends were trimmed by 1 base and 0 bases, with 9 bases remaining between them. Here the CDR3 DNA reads TGTGCCAGCAGCTTAGTGAACAGAGCTAACTATGGCTACACCTTC. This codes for CASSLVNRANYGYTF.

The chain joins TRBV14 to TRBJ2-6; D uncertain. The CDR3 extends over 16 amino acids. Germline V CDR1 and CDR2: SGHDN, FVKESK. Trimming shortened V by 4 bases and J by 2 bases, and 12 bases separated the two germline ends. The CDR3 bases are TGTGCCAGCAGCCGAAAGCGTATGGCTGGGGCCAACGTCCTGACTTTC. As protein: CASSRKRMAGANVLTF.

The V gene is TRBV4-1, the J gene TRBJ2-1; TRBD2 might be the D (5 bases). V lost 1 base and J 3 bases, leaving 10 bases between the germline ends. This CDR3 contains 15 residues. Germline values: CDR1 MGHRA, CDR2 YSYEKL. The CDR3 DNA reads TGCGCCAGCAGCCAAGGGAGGAGCGGCTACAATGAGCAGTTCTTC. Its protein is CASSQGRSGYNEQFF.

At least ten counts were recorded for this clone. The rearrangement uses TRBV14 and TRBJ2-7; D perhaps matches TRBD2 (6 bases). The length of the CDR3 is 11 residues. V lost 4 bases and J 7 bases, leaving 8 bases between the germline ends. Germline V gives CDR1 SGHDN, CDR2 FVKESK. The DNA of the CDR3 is TGTGCCAGCAGCCCAGGAGGGGAGCAGTACTTC. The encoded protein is CASSPGGEQYF.

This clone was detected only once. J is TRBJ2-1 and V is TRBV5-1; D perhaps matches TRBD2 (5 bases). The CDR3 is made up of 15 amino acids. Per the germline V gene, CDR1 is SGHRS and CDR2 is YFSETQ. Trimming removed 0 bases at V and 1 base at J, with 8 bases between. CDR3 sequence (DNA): TGCGCCAGCAGCTTGGTCCCGGGGTCCTACAATGAGCAGTTCTTC. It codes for CASSLVPGSYNEQFF.